Below are 19 T cell receptor beta chains sequenced from a single sample in a study of Ad26.COV2.S vaccination and SARS-CoV-2 variants. Regarding treatment: about 20 received Ad26.COV2.S at low or high dose, single or two shots; 5 received placebo; per-sample allocation not given. Sampling took place 63 days after the first vaccine or placebo injection. This table comes from immunoSEQ multiplex PCR, and its TCRdb copy is limited to in-frame clones, with some not included. This sample has around 500,000 clones; roughly nine tenths occur once, and the top ten carry 1.5% to 2%. Sequenced material: peripheral blood, taken in a trial of Ad26.COV2.S vaccine versus placebo. The source is a person aged 18-65 years who received the Ad26.COV2.S COVID-19 vaccine or a placebo.

The rearrangement links TRBV7-3 to TRBJ2-3; 8 bases match TRBD2. Germline-derived CDR1 and CDR2 are SGHTA and FQGTGA. The CDR3 has 19 residues. V lost 5 bases, J lost 2 bases, and 18 bases stayed unmatched. In nucleotides, the CDR3 is TGTGCCAGCAGCCCCGTTTCCATTTCCAGCGGGGGAGTCACAGATACGCAGTATTTT. Translated: CASSPVSISSGGVTDTQYF.

This clone has just one count. The rearrangement uses TRBV6-6 and TRBJ2-1; 7 nucleotides align to TRBD2. The CDR3 consists of 16 residues. With 6 bases clipped from V and 7 bases from J, the junction kept 15 bases outside the gene matches. Germline CDR1 and CDR2: MNHNY and SVGAGI (reference sequence). CDR3 protein: CASRPSSGPEWNEQFF. The CDR3 region has the DNA TGTGCCAGCAGACCCTCTAGCGGCCCCGAGTGGAATGAGCAGTTCTTC.

V is TRBV28 and J is TRBJ1-2; TRBD1 agrees at 8 bases. V gave up 4 bases and J gave up 3 bases; unmatched junction bases: 4. The germline CDR1 and CDR2 sequences are MDHEN and SYDVKM. The CDR3 has 14 amino acids. The CDR3: CASSSGQAYYGYTF. As DNA, the CDR3 is TGTGCCAGCAGTTCGGGACAGGCTTACTATGGCTACACCTTC.

The J gene is TRBJ2-2, the V gene TRBV9; TRBD2 matches 8 bases. The germline V gene has CDR1 SGDLS and CDR2 YYNGEE. There are 15 residues in the CDR3. Trimming cost V 6 bases and J 3 bases; bases outside gene matches: 7. In nucleotides, the CDR3 is TGTGCCAGCACAGCGGGAGTCGTCTACACCGGGGAGCTGTTTTTT. This translates into CASTAGVVYTGELFF.

The rearrangement joins TRBV2 to TRBJ1-6, with D possibly being TRBD1 (5 bases). The CDR3 has 15 amino acids. V was shortened by 5 bases and J by 9 bases, with 17 bases between the two germline ends. Germline CDR1 reads SNHLY; CDR2 reads FYNNEI. The CDR3 region is CASSPGMVGPSPLHF. The DNA for the CDR3 is TGTGCCAGCAGTCCGGGCATGGTGGGGCCTTCACCCCTCCACTTT.

This chain uses TRBV7-2 with TRBJ1-5; 9 nucleotides align to TRBD1. The CDR3 contains 14 residues. Trimming cost V 5 bases and J 6 bases; bases outside gene matches: 5. From germline, CDR1 is SGHTA and CDR2 FQGNSA. The CDR3 DNA sequence: TGTGCCAGCAGCGGACAGGGGTACCCTCAGCCCCAGCATTTT. It codes for CASSGQGYPQPQHF.

The chain combines TRBV6-6 with TRBJ1-3, with D uncertain. Trimming shortened V by 6 bases and J by 8 bases, and 11 bases separated the two germline ends. The CDR3 totals 12 residues. Germline V CDR1 and CDR2: MNHNY, SVGAGI (reference sequence). The CDR3 protein is CASREAVYTIYF. The DNA for the CDR3 is TGTGCCAGCAGGGAGGCGGTTTACACCATATATTTT.

The J gene is TRBJ1-1, the V gene TRBV6-5; no clear D gene. Deletions cut 5 bases from V and 5 bases from J, with 15 bases between. Germline-derived CDR1 and CDR2 are MNHEY and SVGAGI. CDR3 length equals 14 residues. The DNA of the CDR3 is TGTGCCAGCAGTCCACAAATCACGGGGACTGAAGCTTTCTTT. As protein: CASSPQITGTEAFF.

The chain carries TRBV28 and TRBJ2-5; 7 nucleotides line up with TRBD1. The CDR3 has 17 amino acids. Per germline, CDR1 MDHEN and CDR2 SYDVKM. V shed 6 bases and J 5 bases; nucleotides not matched to a gene: 18. Here the CDR3 DNA reads TGTGCCAGCAGGAAAACGACAGGGCTCGAGTCATCGGAGACCCAGTACTTC. It specifies CASRKTTGLESSETQYF.

This chain uses TRBV28 with TRBJ2-5; either TRBD1 or TRBD2 may fit D (5 bases each). The V and J ends lost 6 bases and 4 bases respectively, with 12 bases between them. The germline V gene has CDR1 MDHEN and CDR2 SYDVKM. The CDR3 has 13 residues. CDR3 nucleotides: TGTGCCAGCAGACTAGATAGGGGAGAGACCCAGTACTTC. Its protein is CASRLDRGETQYF.

The chain has TRBV24-1 and TRBJ2-5, with 10 bases identical to TRBD1. Looked up from germline, CDR1 is KGHDR and CDR2 is SFDVKD. CDR3 size: 18 residues. The V and J ends lost 6 bases and 3 bases, in that order; junction bases with no gene match: 15. CDR3 bases: TGTGCCACCAGTCCCGGGACAGGGGTTTTCCTGGGCAAAGAGACCCAGTACTTC. Translated: CATSPGTGVFLGKETQYF.

V gene TRBV12-3 or TRBV12-4 combines with J gene TRBJ1-6; D gene ambiguous. This CDR3 is 13 amino acids long. V lost 5 bases, J lost 6 bases, and 8 bases lay in between. CDR3 protein: CASSPTPNSPLHF. CDR3 nucleotide sequence: TGTGCCAGCAGTCCCACACCTAATTCACCCCTCCACTTT.

The chain joins TRBV28 to TRBJ1-4, with D maybe TRBD1 (6 bases). The CDR3 length is 14 residues. Germline assignment: CDR1 MDHEN and CDR2 SYDVKM. The V and J ends lost 6 bases and 3 bases respectively, with 11 bases between them. In nucleotides, the CDR3 is TGTGCCAGCAGCCAGGGGAGACCTAATGAAAAACTGTTTTTT. It encodes CASSQGRPNEKLFF.

The chain recombines TRBV30 with TRBJ2-1; TRBD2 aligns across 8 bases. V lost 4 bases to trimming and J lost 1 base; unmatched junction nucleotides: 3. Germline V gene data show CDR1 as GTSNPN and CDR2 as SVGIG (reference sequence). This CDR3 is built from 14 residues. The CDR3: CAWKASGSYNEQFF. The CDR3 region has the DNA TGTGCCTGGAAGGCTAGCGGGTCCTACAATGAGCAGTTCTTC.

The rearrangement uses TRBV7-6 and TRBJ1-1; D call uncertain. CDR1 SGHVS and CDR2 FNYEAQ come from the germline V gene. The CDR3 length is 11 residues. Between the trimmed V and J ends, which lost 5 bases and 7 bases, there was a span of 8 bases. Written as DNA, the CDR3 is TGTGCCAGCAGCCACGGCTATGAAGCTTTCTTT. Residues: CASSHGYEAFF.

The sample holds a few counts of this clone. The chain combines TRBV6-5 with TRBJ2-7; TRBD1 agrees at 7 bases. V lost 3 bases to trimming and J lost 5 bases; unmatched junction nucleotides: 7. In germline, CDR1 is MNHEY, CDR2 SVGAGI. The CDR3 runs to 14 residues. The DNA of the CDR3 is TGTGCCAGCAGTTATCAGTACGGACAGGACGAGCAGTACTTC. This sequence encodes CASSYQYGQDEQYF.

This chain uses TRBV19 with TRBJ1-5; no definite D call. Deletions cut 3 bases from V and 0 bases from J, with 12 bases between. Looked up from germline, CDR1 is LNHDA and CDR2 is SQIVND (reference sequence). The CDR3 extends over 16 amino acids. CDR3 protein: CASSIGSPYSNQPQHF. As DNA, the CDR3 is TGTGCCAGTAGTATTGGCTCCCCATATAGCAATCAGCCCCAGCATTTT.

The rearrangement joins TRBV10-1 to TRBJ2-2; maybe TRBD2 (6 bases). Germline assignment: CDR1 WNHNN and CDR2 SYGVQD (reference sequence). With 4 bases removed from V and 6 bases from J, the gap between germline ends came to 9 bases. The CDR3 length is 13 residues. The CDR3 spells CASSGRLAGELFF. The CDR3 DNA reads as TGCGCCAGCAGTGGGCGACTAGCCGGGGAGCTGTTTTTT.

The V and J genes are TRBV29-1 and TRBJ2-1, with 10 bases matching TRBD2. Germline loops: CDR1 SQVTM, CDR2 ANQGSEA. The ends lost 4 bases at V and 10 bases at J; junction bases unmatched: 22. The CDR3 consists of 18 residues. DNA for the CDR3: TGCAGCGTTGCCTTCAGGGGACTAACTAGCGGGATGAATTTCGAGCAGTTCTTC. Its protein product is CSVAFRGLTSGMNFEQFF.